This T cell receptor beta chain was documented in a study of blood T cells in healthy people across ages (dated by TCRdb to the mid-2010s). At the level of the whole study: In model experiments, roughly one uniquely barcoded TCR beta cDNA molecule per two T cells was captured by template switching. To track age-related changes in TCR beta repertoire diversity, the study relied on deep sequencing normalized with unique cDNA molecular identifiers. Donors were grouped into four age groups: young (average 16 years), middle-aged (39), aged (around 56) and long-lived (just over 80). To avoid experimental bias, donors of different ages were spread randomly across the sequencing lanes. The study analyzed two additional independent replicas of 1 million unique cDNA reads from the same blood draw for two donors, one aged 18 to 29 and one aged 80 or older.

Library prep was done by 5' RACE. The sequencer was an Illumina HiSeq 2500. A second about 7 to 12 cycle PCR used a sample-barcoded 5' primer and a J-beta primer mix. A unique molecular identifier was introduced onto each TCR beta cDNA molecule by a template-switch 5' adaptor carrying 12 random nucleotides. At least 2.5 million CDR3-containing paired-end reads were obtained from each sample. All of the RNA was converted into first-strand cDNA using the Mint cDNA synthesis kit, with a TRBC-specific oligonucleotide serving as the primer. Following uracil-DNA glycosylase treatment, a first 18-cycle PCR with universal primers M1SS and BC2_uni_R was performed on all cDNA. The authors processed their data as follows. For normalization, 1 million high-quality reads were randomly selected from each sample, with every read carrying a distinct molecular identifier. Instead of being binned into consensus sequences, reads with shared molecular identifiers were discarded. MiTCR, set to a Q25 quality threshold and the strictest error-elimination algorithm, was used for CDR3 identification, clonotype clustering and error correction. Lower-bound total TCR beta diversity was estimated with a nonparametric unseen species model using Euler transformation. TCRdb reprocessing: public reads trimmed at Q25 with fastp, clones called with MiXCR, in-frame beta chains kept. Rows matching on CDR3 protein sequence are summarized as one entry with the most common DNA and genes. The V and J calls and clone size come from TCRdb's table, not from the authors' own analysis. The sample table records hundreds of thousands of distinct CDR3 sequences; roughly 58% of these occur just once. Jointly, the top ten make up over 30% of the sample.

Donors were 35 to 40 systemically healthy Caucasian individuals from Russia aged roughly 6 to 90 years. Each donor gave around 9.9 milliliters of peripheral blood, collected into EDTA-treated Vacutainer tubes. Ficoll-Paque density-gradient centrifugation was used to isolate PBMCs, with at least 6 million obtained per sample. Total RNA, at least 5 micrograms per sample, was extracted from PBMCs with Trizol reagent. The percentages of naive CD45RAhigh/CD27high T cells were determined by flow cytometry on a PBMC aliquot from every donor. Trimming costs V 4 bases and J 0 bases, and their ends lie 11 bases apart. The CDR3 numbers 14 residues from cysteine through phenylalanine. Only the CDR3 portion is preserved as DNA: 42 bases, with reading frame beginning at the first base. CDR1 and CDR2 are drawn from the germline V gene: SQVTM, ANQGSEA. This clonotype was seen more than once but under ten times. Its antigen remains undetermined. Per-nucleotide qualities are absent, and no much larger clonotype sits a single base away.

Study-level results and caveats: Compared with the aged group, the long-lived group had more naive CD4+ T cells, fewer expanded clones and increased TCR diversity, a pattern suggesting age selection. As age increased, observed TCR beta diversity per million T cells dropped in a roughly linear way, and a significant reduction was already evident by age 40. Total diversity estimates from one million sequenced T cells were considered lower bounds and underestimates. Donor CMV infection status was unknown, potentially confounding age-related changes in expanded clonotypes. Observed TCR beta diversity correlated strongly with the percentage of naive T cells measured by flow cytometry. Conclusive comparison of naive and antigen-experienced compartments was prevented by the profiling of bulk unsorted PBMCs.

This sequence was found in a man between 60 and 75 years old in good health. The rearrangement combines TRBV29-1 with TRBJ2-3, with a tentative D gene TRBD1 over 6 matching bases. The source material was blood. The CDR3 here reads CSVGQASSTDTQYF. The DNA is TGCAGCGTTGGACAGGCTAGTAGCACAGATACGCAGTATTTT.